Reported below is one T cell receptor beta chain. This record belongs to a study of cytomegalovirus exposure and HLA in healthy donors. From the roughly 120-subject validation cohort, which was separate from the roughly 670-subject first cohort, the donors were drawn. The assay was immunoSEQ multiplex PCR, and TCRdb's table has in-frame clones only and misses some. Of tens of thousands of clones in the sample, roughly 95% are singletons; the top ten hold 0.55% to 0.75%. CDR3 length: 12 amino acids. The V end was cut by 4 bases, the J end by 1 base, with 4 bases between. Germline loops: CDR1 SGHVS, CDR2 FNYEAQ.

This TCR came from a woman aged 18-29 years in good health and CMV-seronegative. This chain connects TRBV7-6 to TRBJ1-2; D is unresolved. Sequenced sample: PBMCs. The CDR3 sequence is CASSSLNYGYTF. The CDR3 nucleotides are TGTGCCAGCAGCTCCCTTAACTATGGCTACACCTTC.